This T cell receptor beta chain was sequenced in a study of CD8+ T cells in alopecia areata. Isolated RNA was reverse transcribed into cDNA used as the sequencing template. Assay used: immunoSEQ multiplex PCR; TCRdb lists only in-frame clones, some missing. The table includes about 120,000 clones, 50% to 55% detected once. This clone was seen only once. Antigen unknown. Treatment of the sample: oral pan-JAK inhibitor, 5-10 mg twice daily. Study-level findings and limits: On tofacitinib, scalp and blood still held many of the expanded lesional clones. One nonresponder makes the tie between baseline CD8+ expansion and response uncertain.

This sample comprised CD4+ T cells sorted from blood, obtained at week 4, from a patient treated with tofacitinib. The sequence was collected from a human donor with alopecia areata.

CDR3 residues: CASSLGDRYNEQFF. The CDR3, as DNA: TGTGCCAGCAGCCTAGGGGACAGATACAATGAGCAGTTCTTC. The V gene is TRBV6-5, the J gene TRBJ2-1, with TRBD1 identical over 7 bases. This CDR3 is 14 amino acids long. V gave up 6 bases and J gave up 4 bases; unmatched junction bases: 6. Germline-derived CDR1 and CDR2 are MNHEY and SVGAGI.